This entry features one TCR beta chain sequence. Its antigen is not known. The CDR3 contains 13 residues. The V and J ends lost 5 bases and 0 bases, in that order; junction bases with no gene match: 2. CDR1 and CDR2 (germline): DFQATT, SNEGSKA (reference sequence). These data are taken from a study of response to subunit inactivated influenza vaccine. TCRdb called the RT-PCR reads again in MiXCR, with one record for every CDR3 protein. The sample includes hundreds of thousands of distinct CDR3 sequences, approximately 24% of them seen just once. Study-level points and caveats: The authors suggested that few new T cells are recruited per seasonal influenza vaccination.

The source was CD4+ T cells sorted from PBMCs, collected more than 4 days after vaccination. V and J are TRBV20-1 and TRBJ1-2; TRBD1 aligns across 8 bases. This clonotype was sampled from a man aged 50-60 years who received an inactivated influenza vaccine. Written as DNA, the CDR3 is TGCAGTGCTCCGGGACAGGCTAACTATGGCTACACCTTC. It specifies CSAPGQANYGYTF.